Shown below are 2 T cell receptor beta chains from a single sample sequenced in a study of blood T cells in healthy people across ages. It was with a sample-barcoded 5' primer and a J-beta primer mix that a second PCR of roughly 7 to 12 cycles was run. TCRdb ran MiXCR on the 5' RACE reads and lists one entry per CDR3 protein. The sample includes about 640,000 distinct CDR3 sequences, roughly 30% of them seen just once. Input material: blood. Receptor source: a woman of 80 years or more in good health.

For this clonotype: One base away lies a much larger clone, so this may be a sequencing read error. V is TRBV29-1 and J is TRBJ2-5; perhaps TRBD2 as D (6 bases). The CDR3 runs to 13 residues. The germline CDR1 and CDR2 sequences are SQVTM and ANQGSEA. Trimming took 1 base from V and 3 from J, leaving 9 bases between them. The CDR3 sequence is CSVEGVAEETQYF. DNA for the CDR3: TGCAGCGTTGAAGGGGTAGCGGAAGAGACCCAGTACTTC.

This clonotype was counted only a few times. This chain joins TRBV24-1 and TRBJ1-2; 7 nucleotides match TRBD1. The CDR3 is made up of 15 amino acids. CDR1 is KGHDR, CDR2 SFDVKD, per germline. Trimming cost V 3 bases and J 0 bases; bases outside gene matches: 3. The CDR3 DNA reads TGTGCCACCAGTGATACTCAGGGGGCTAACTATGGCTACACCTTC. This translates into CATSDTQGANYGYTF.